This T cell receptor beta chain was captured in a study of memory CD4+ T cells and cytomegalovirus serostatus (dated by TCRdb to about 2019). With regard to the full study: The cohort included approximately 35 healthy adults from Belgium, of whom 9 were CMV seropositive and roughly 24 were CMV seronegative. CD4+ memory TCRbeta repertoires of a Belgian cohort with known cytomegalovirus serostatus were sequenced in order to replicate a published TCR-based CMV serostatus classifier. Overall results and qualifications from the work: Of fewer than 200 previously reported CMV-associated TCRbeta sequences, approximately 70 appeared in the CD4+ memory repertoires, each in one to five individuals. Unlike the original study, which covered naive and memory CD4+ and CD8+ populations, the Belgian study sequenced only CD4+CD45RO+ memory cells. For predicting CMV serostatus, the median bootstrapped AUC was 0.95 using the original framework and roughly 0.92 using a US-trained random forest. The original-framework classifier achieved a median bootstrapped AUC of around 0.95 with a 95% CI of 0.76-1.00 on the Belgian cohort. The results were read as suggesting that the CMV-associated TCR signature is, for the most part, present in the CD4+ memory repertoire.

This clone showed up just a few times. What this receptor recognizes is not known. At one boundary the junction diverges from the germline segment, which might be a read error. Reading the germline V gene gives CDR1 MDHEN and CDR2 SYDVKM. The cysteine opens and the phenylalanine closes a CDR3 of 11 amino acids. Only the CDR3 part of the read is kept: 33 bases, read in frame from the first base. The Quick-DNA Microprep Kit was used to extract genomic DNA from the sorted cells. Amplification of TCRbeta DNA was done with the immunoSEQ hsTCRbeta kit, following the protocol from the manufacturer. An Illumina MiSeq instrument was used to sequence the TCRbeta libraries. Turning to the authors' computational methods: Following removal of out-of-frame sequences, 2,204,828 distinct TCRbeta sequences were retained, with an average of about 70,000 per individual. Each individual was scored according to the count of 150 to 200 previously reported CMV-associated TCRbeta sequences and the total productive distinct TCRbeta count. A beta-binomial model was reimplemented in Python, and scikit-learn random forests with default parameters were trained on US cohort data. On the Belgian cohort, classifier performance was reported as the median AUC, along with percentile confidence intervals, across 10,000 bootstrap iterations. Here the immuneACCESS table is served through TCRdb, limited to in-frame sequences with V and J called. Missing clones are a known gap in these copies; in checked studies unresolved V genes cover under half, and the rest lacks a known reason. Clonal size and the V and J genes are those of that table, whereas D and trimming came from the DNA. This sample comprises approximately 40,000 clones, about 79% of them detected only once. Around 6.6% of the sample comes from the top ten.

A FACSAria II was used to sort memory CD4+ T cells, defined as single viable CD3+CD4+CD8-CD45RO+ cells. To determine CMV serostatus, a Roche Elecsys assay was used that detects serum IgG against CMV pp150, pp28, p38 and p52. Once the samples were thawed, total CD4+ T cells were enriched through positive selection using CD4 magnetic microbeads. The samples came from a different study that was designed specifically to examine the CD4+ T cell memory repertoire. Peripheral blood mononuclear cells were isolated and cryopreserved following standard operating procedures; serum was stored at -80 °C. The staining used CD3-PerCP (BW264/56), CD4-APC (RPA-T4), CD45RO-PE (UCHT1) and CD8-Pacific Orange (3B5) antibodies, and Sytox blue was used to exclude non-viable cells.

This sequence originates from an adult in good health and CMV-seronegative. The sample taken for sequencing was memory CD4+ T cells from blood. Recombination joined TRBV28 with TRBJ1-1, with no reliable assignment of the D segment. The nucleotide sequence is given as TGTGCCAGCAGTTTGAAGACTGAAGCTTTCTTT. The resulting protein is CASSLKTEAFF.